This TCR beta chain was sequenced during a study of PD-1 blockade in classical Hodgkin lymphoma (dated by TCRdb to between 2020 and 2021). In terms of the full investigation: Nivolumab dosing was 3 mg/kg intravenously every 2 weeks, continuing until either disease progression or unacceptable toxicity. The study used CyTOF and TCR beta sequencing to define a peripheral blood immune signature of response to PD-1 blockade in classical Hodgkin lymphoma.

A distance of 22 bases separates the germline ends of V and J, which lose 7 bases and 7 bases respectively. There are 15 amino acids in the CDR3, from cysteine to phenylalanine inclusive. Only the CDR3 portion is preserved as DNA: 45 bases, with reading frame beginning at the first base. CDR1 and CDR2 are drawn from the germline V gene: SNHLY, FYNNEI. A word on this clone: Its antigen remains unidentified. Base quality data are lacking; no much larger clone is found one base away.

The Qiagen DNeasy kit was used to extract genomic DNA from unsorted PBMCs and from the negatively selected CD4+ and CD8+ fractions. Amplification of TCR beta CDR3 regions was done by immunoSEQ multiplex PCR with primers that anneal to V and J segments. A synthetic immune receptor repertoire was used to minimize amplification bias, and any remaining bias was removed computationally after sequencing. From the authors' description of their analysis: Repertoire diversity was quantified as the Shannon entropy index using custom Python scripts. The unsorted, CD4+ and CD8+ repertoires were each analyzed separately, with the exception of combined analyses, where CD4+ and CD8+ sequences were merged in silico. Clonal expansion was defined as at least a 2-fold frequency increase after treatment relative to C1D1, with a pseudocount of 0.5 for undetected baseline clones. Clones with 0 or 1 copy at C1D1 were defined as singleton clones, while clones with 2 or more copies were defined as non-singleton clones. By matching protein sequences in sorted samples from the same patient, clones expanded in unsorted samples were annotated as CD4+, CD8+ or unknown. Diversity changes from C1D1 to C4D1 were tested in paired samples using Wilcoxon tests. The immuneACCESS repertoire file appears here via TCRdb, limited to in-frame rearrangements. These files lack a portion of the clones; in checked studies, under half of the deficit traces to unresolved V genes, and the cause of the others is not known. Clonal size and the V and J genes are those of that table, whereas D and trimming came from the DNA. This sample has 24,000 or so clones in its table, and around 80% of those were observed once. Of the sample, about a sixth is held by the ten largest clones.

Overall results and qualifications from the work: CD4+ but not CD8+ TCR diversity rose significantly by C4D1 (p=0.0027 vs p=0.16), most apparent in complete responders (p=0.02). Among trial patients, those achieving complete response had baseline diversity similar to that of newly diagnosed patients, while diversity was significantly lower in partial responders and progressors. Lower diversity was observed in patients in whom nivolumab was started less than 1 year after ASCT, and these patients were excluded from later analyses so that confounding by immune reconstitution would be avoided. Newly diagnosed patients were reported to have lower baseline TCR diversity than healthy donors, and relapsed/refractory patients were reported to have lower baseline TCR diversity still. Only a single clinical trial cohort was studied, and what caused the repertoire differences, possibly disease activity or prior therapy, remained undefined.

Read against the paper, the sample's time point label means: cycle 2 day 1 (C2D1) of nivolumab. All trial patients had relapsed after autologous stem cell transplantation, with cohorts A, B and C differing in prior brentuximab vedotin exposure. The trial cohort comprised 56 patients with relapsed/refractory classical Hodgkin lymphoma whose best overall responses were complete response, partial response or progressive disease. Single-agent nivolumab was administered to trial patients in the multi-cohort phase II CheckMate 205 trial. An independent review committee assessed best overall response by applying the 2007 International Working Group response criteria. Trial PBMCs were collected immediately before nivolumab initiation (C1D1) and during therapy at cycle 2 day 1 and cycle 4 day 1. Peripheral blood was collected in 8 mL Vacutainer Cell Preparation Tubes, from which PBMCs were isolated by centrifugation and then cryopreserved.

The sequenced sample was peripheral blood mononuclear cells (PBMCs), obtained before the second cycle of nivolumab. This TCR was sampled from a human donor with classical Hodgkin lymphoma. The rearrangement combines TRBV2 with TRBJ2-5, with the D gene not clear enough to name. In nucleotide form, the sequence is TGTGCCAGCAAAAAAGGGCCCGTAGAAATTGGGACCCAGTACTTC. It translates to CASKKGPVEIGTQYF.